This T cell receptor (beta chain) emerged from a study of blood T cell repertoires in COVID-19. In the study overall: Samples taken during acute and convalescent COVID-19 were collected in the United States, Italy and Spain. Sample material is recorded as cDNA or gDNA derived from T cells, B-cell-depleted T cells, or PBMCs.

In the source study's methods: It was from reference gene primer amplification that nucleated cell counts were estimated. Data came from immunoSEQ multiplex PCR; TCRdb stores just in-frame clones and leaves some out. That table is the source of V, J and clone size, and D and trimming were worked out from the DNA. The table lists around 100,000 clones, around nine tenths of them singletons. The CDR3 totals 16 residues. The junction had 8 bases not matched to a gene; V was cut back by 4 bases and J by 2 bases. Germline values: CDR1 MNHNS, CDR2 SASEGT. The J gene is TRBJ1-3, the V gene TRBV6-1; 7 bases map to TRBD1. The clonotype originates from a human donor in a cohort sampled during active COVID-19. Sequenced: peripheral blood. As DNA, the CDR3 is TGTGCCAGCAGTGCAGTCGACAGGGAAGCTGGAAACACCATATATTTT. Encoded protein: CASSAVDREAGNTIYF.